This TCR beta chain stems from a study of blood T cell repertoires in COVID-19. Study-level information: Samples came from the United States, Italy and Spain, spanning acute and convalescent COVID-19. Sample material is recorded as cDNA or gDNA derived from T cells, B-cell-depleted T cells, or PBMCs.

V shed 6 bases and J 1 base; nucleotides not matched to a gene: 1. Per the germline V gene, CDR1 is SNHLY and CDR2 is FYNNEI. This CDR3 is built from 13 residues. Authors' data handling: Amplification from reference gene primers served as the basis for estimated nucleated cell counts. Some clones are missing from TCRdb's copy, which holds only in-frame ones; the method was immunoSEQ multiplex PCR. The V and J calls and clone size come from that table; D and trimming were worked out from the DNA. The table includes roughly 26,000 clones, around 60% detected once. This clone was counted only a few times.

The chain couples TRBV2 to TRBJ2-3, with 7 bases identical to TRBD2. Sequenced: peripheral blood. The receptor comes from a man in his sixties with active or convalescent COVID-19. The CDR3 is CASSLAGTDTQYF. The DNA for the CDR3 is TGTGCCAGCAGCCTAGCGGGCACAGATACGCAGTATTTT.